The 25 T cell receptor beta chains presented below share a single source sample, sequenced in a study of chemoradiotherapy in HPV16-positive cancers. Repertoires were generated with immunoSEQ multiplex PCR, while TCRdb's copy carries only in-frame clones and drops some. This sample carries 7,500 to 9,000 clones, 70% to 90% of them seen once, and the ten largest clones take around 3.2%. The sample consisted of tumor tissue, taken from a patient who underwent chemoradiotherapy. The source of these receptors is a human donor with HPV-associated anogenital cancer.

The chain is built from TRBV4-2 and TRBJ2-3, with 8 bases aligning to TRBD1. In germline, CDR1 is LGHNA, CDR2 YNFKEQ. V shed 1 base and J 4 bases; nucleotides not matched to a gene: 10. The CDR3 spans 17 residues. The CDR3: CASSQGSTGGLADTQYF. DNA of the CDR3: TGTGCCAGCAGCCAAGGGAGTACAGGGGGTCTCGCAGATACGCAGTATTTT.

The chain employs TRBV10-3 and TRBJ2-1; 13 bases match TRBD2. Per the germline V gene, CDR1 is ENHRY and CDR2 is SYGVKD. This CDR3 spans 17 amino acids. V gave up 2 bases and J gave up 10 bases; unmatched junction bases: 11. The CDR3 here is CAISERTGGLAGSEQFF. CDR3 DNA: TGTGCCATCAGTGAGAGGACAGGGGGACTAGCGGGGAGCGAGCAGTTCTTC.

The rearrangement joins TRBV2 to TRBJ2-7; TRBD2 matches 14 bases. Germline V gene sequence: CDR1 SNHLY, CDR2 FYNNEI. V shed 10 bases, J shed 5 bases, and the junction held 10 bases outside the gene matches. The CDR3 loop spans 15 amino acids. This CDR3 reads CAIRGTSGSLNEQYF. Written as DNA, the CDR3 is TGTGCCATCCGCGGGACTAGCGGGAGCCTCAACGAGCAGTACTTC. Full variable domain (missing parts from reference TRBV2 and TRBJ2-7): EPEVTQTPSHQVTQMGQEVILRCVPISNHLYFYWYRQILGQKVEFLVSFYNNEISEKSEIFDDQFSVERPDGSNFTLKIRSTKLEDSAMYFCAIRGTSGSLNEQYFGPGTRLTVT.

The chain uses TRBV29-1 and TRBJ2-2; D ambiguous. CDR3 length: 11 amino acids. The V end was cut by 7 bases, the J end by 0 bases, with 3 bases between. Germline V CDR1 and CDR2: SQVTM, ANQGSEA. The CDR3 loop is CSATNTGELFF. Written as DNA, the CDR3 is TGCAGCGCCACGAACACCGGGGAGCTGTTTTTT.

V gene TRBV5-1 combines with J gene TRBJ1-2, with D unclear. The ends were cut back, 5 bases at V and 4 bases at J, with 15 bases in the middle. The CDR3 covers 14 residues. Germline lookup yields CDR1 SGHRS and CDR2 YFSETQ. As DNA, the CDR3 is TGCGCCAGCAGTATTGGAGGGCGGGTCTATGGCTACACCTTC. This sequence encodes CASSIGGRVYGYTF.

As DNA, the CDR3 is TGTGCCAGCAGCGGAGACGTAGGGAGTGTCGGCTACACCTTC. This translates into CASSGDVGSVGYTF. The chain is built from TRBV9 and TRBJ1-2, with D unresolved. The V end lost 3 bases, the J end lost 8 bases, and 17 bases lay between the germline ends. Looked up from germline, CDR1 is SGDLS and CDR2 is YYNGEE. This CDR3 is 14 amino acids long.

This clone occurred once. CDR3 sequence reads: CASTPRDSLTLNYGYTF. CDR3 DNA sequence: TGTGCCAGTACCCCCCGGGACAGCCTTACTCTCAACTATGGCTACACCTTC. V is TRBV19 and J is TRBJ1-2, with 7 bases identical to TRBD1. The junction had 16 bases not matched to a gene; V was cut back by 7 bases and J by 2 bases. Germline assignment: CDR1 LNHDA and CDR2 SQIVND (reference sequence). The CDR3 sequence is 17 residues long.

The chain recombines TRBV6-1 with TRBJ2-7; 8 bases map to TRBD1. J gave up 4 bases and V 2 bases, and 4 bases lay outside the gene matches. This CDR3 is 14 amino acids long. Germline V CDR1 and CDR2: MNHNS, SASEGT. This CDR3 reads CASSEMDRAYEQYV. CDR3 nucleotide sequence: TGTGCCAGCAGTGAAATGGACAGGGCATACGAGCAGTACGTC.

The genes are TRBV30 and TRBJ1-4, with 7 bases identical to TRBD1. CDR1 and CDR2 from the germline V gene are GTSNPN and SVGIG (reference sequence). This CDR3 contains 19 residues. J gave up 0 bases and V 1 base, and 14 bases lay outside the gene matches. DNA for the CDR3: TGTGCCTGGAGTGACTATACAGGGGTTCTTCGTGCAACTAATGAAAAACTGTTTTTT. This translates into CAWSDYTGVLRATNEKLFF.

The chain recombines TRBV18 with TRBJ1-4; D gene unclear. V gave up 3 bases and J gave up 0 bases, with 14 bases separating them. CDR1 and CDR2 (germline): KGHSH, LQKENI. The CDR3 runs 17 residues. The CDR3 spells CASSPSLVSSTNEKLFF. The CDR3 DNA sequence: TGTGCCAGCTCACCGTCGCTCGTTAGCTCAACTAATGAAAAACTGTTTTTT.

This clone occurred once. CDR3 sequence reads: CASSPGRAFPYQPQHF. The CDR3 DNA is TGTGCCAGTAGTCCTGGTCGGGCATTCCCATATCAGCCCCAGCATTTT. The gene calls are TRBV19 and TRBJ1-5; no clear D gene. Looked up from germline, CDR1 is LNHDA and CDR2 is SQIVND (reference sequence). The V and J ends lost 5 bases and 5 bases respectively, with 19 bases between them. This CDR3 is built from 16 residues.

The chain has TRBV29-1 and TRBJ2-1; 8 bases fit TRBD2. J gave up 8 bases and V 1 base, and 10 bases lay outside the gene matches. CDR1 is SQVTM and CDR2 is ANQGSEA in the germline V gene. The CDR3 runs 15 residues. CDR3 DNA sequence: TGCAGCGTTGAAGGGGGAGCGGGAGAGTGGGATGAGCAGTTCTTC. This codes for CSVEGGAGEWDEQFF.

The chain carries TRBV7-6 and TRBJ2-2; D remains unclear. Germline V gene data show CDR1 as SGHVS and CDR2 as FNYEAQ. V was trimmed by 0 bases and J by 3 bases, leaving 5 bases between them. The CDR3 is 14 amino acids. CDR3 in DNA: TGTGCCAGCAGCTTAGCGATAGACACCGGGGAGCTGTTTTTT. Encoded protein: CASSLAIDTGELFF.

V is TRBV7-2 and J is TRBJ2-2; 8 bases fit TRBD1. The V gene end was trimmed by 7 bases and the J gene end by 6 bases; junction bases not matched to a gene: 7. This CDR3 contains 14 residues. The V gene's germline CDR1 is SGHTA and CDR2 FQGNSA. The CDR3 here is CASKLLQGAGELFF. The CDR3 DNA is TGTGCCAGCAAGCTACTACAGGGGGCCGGGGAGCTGTTTTTT.

V usage is TRBV7-9 and J usage is TRBJ1-3; perhaps TRBD1 as D (6 bases). The CDR3 covers 16 residues. Germline V gene lookup returns CDR1 SEHNR and CDR2 FQNEAQ (reference sequence). V shed 5 bases and J shed 2 bases, with 16 bases lying between them. The CDR3 coding sequence is TGTGCCAGCAGCCGAGGATCGACAGGAACTGGAAACACCATATATTTT. Encoded protein: CASSRGSTGTGNTIYF.

This rearrangement joins TRBV28 to TRBJ1-6; the D gene is possibly TRBD1 (5 bases). Trimming removed 1 base at V and 4 bases at J, with 11 bases between. The CDR3 contains 16 residues. Looked up from germline, CDR1 is MDHEN and CDR2 is SYDVKM. The CDR3 sequence: CASSLSGGRYNSPLHF. The CDR3 nucleotides are TGTGCCAGCAGTTTATCCGGGGGACGGTATAATTCACCCCTCCACTTT.

The gene calls are TRBV30 and TRBJ1-5, with D possibly matching TRBD1 (5 bases). Germline values: CDR1 GTSNPN, CDR2 SVGIG (reference sequence). Trimming stripped 0 bases from V and 1 base from J, with 19 bases between. The CDR3 runs 18 residues. The CDR3 loop reads CAWSVQRQGGSSNQPQHF. The CDR3 DNA is TGTGCCTGGAGTGTACAGCGGCAGGGAGGAAGCAGCAATCAGCCCCAGCATTTT.

The chain is built from TRBV5-4 and TRBJ1-2, with TRBD1 identical over 8 bases. The CDR3 covers 13 residues. V dropped 6 bases and J dropped 4; count of bases not matched to a gene: 5. From germline, CDR1 is SGHNT and CDR2 YYREEE (reference sequence). CDR3: CASNLQGGYGYTF. The CDR3 DNA sequence: TGTGCCAGCAACCTACAGGGGGGCTATGGCTACACCTTC.

The genes are TRBV11-2 and TRBJ1-4, with a possible D match to TRBD1 (5 bases). This CDR3 comprises 15 residues. V lost 5 bases, J lost 0 bases, and 10 bases lay in between. The germline V gene encodes CDR1 SGHAT and CDR2 FQNNGV. The DNA for the CDR3 is TGTGCCAGCAGCAGGGGCGGTGCAACTAATGAAAAACTGTTTTTT. Protein: CASSRGGATNEKLFF.

This clone was seen only once. V gene TRBV7-3 combines with J gene TRBJ2-1; tentatively, D is TRBD2 (5 bases). This CDR3 contains 13 residues. Per the germline V gene, CDR1 is SGHTA and CDR2 is FQGTGA. Deletions cut 2 bases from V and 6 bases from J, with 8 bases between. Here the CDR3 reads CASSLAGFNEQFF. The CDR3 DNA reads as TGTGCCAGCAGCTTAGCGGGTTTCAATGAGCAGTTCTTC.

The J gene is TRBJ2-5, the V gene TRBV9, with D possibly matching TRBD1 (5 bases). V lost 0 bases and J 2 bases, leaving 8 bases between the germline ends. Germline V gene data show CDR1 as SGDLS and CDR2 as YYNGEE. The CDR3 extends over 14 amino acids. The CDR3 region is CASSVGRAQETQYF. The CDR3 DNA reads as TGTGCCAGCAGCGTAGGCAGGGCTCAAGAGACCCAGTACTTC.

CDR3 coding DNA: TGTGCCAGCAGCGCGGGACCCGATACCTACGAGCAGTACTTC. It translates to CASSAGPDTYEQYF. The chain carries TRBV9 and TRBJ2-7; the D gene could be TRBD1 or TRBD2 (5 bases each). The CDR3 is 14 amino acids. Trimming shortened V by 3 bases and J by 2 bases, and 12 bases separated the two germline ends. Germline assignment: CDR1 SGDLS and CDR2 YYNGEE.

The J gene is TRBJ2-7, the V gene TRBV27; a weak D match, TRBD1 (5 bases). The V end lost 3 bases, the J end lost 2 bases, and 8 bases lay between the germline ends. Germline V gene sequence: CDR1 MNHEY, CDR2 SMNVEV (reference sequence). This CDR3 has 13 amino acids. The CDR3 is CASSFQGTYEQYF. The CDR3 bases are TGTGCCAGCAGTTTTCAGGGTACCTACGAGCAGTACTTC.

The V gene is TRBV7-8, the J gene TRBJ2-7; D perhaps matches TRBD1 (6 bases). From germline, CDR1 is SGHVS and CDR2 FQNEAQ. CDR3 size: 14 residues. Between the trimmed V and J ends, which lost 4 bases and 6 bases, there was a span of 16 bases. As DNA, the CDR3 is TGTGCCAGCAGCTCCCCCGGACAGTTGCCCGAGCAGTACTTC. Translated, it gives CASSSPGQLPEQYF.

The rearrangement joins TRBV6-6 to TRBJ2-5; D is ambiguous. The CDR3 length is 14 residues. Germline CDR1 and CDR2: MNHNY and SVGAGI (reference sequence). Trimming pared 6 bases from V and 4 bases from J, leaving 15 bases between. In nucleotides, the CDR3 is TGTGCCAGCAGCCCGGCCAGATCCGGAGAGACCCAGTACTTC. This translates into CASSPARSGETQYF.